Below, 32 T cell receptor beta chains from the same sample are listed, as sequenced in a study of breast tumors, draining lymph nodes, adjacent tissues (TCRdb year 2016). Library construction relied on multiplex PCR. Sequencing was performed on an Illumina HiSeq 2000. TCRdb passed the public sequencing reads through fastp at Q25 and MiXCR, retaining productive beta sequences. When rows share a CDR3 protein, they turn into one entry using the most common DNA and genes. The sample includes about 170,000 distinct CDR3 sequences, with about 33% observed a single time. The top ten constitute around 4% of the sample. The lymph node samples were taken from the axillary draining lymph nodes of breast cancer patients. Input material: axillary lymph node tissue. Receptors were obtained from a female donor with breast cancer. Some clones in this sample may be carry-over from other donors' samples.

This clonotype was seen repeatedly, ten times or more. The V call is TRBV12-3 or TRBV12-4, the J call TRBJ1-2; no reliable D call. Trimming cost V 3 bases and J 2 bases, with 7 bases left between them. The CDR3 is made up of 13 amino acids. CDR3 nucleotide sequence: TGTGCCAGCAGTTTCGGGGTGAACTATGGCTACACCTTC. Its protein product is CASSFGVNYGYTF.

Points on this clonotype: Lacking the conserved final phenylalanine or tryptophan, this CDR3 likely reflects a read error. The CDR3 DNA sequence: TGCAGTGCTAGAGATCCAGGGGGCGGTTACAATGAGCAGTTCTCC. As protein: CSARDPGGGYNEQFS. This chain connects TRBV20-1 to TRBJ2-1, with 8 bases identical to TRBD1. The CDR3 consists of 15 residues. Germline lookup yields CDR1 DFQATT and CDR2 SNEGSKA (reference sequence). Losses at the gene ends were 0 bases for V and 4 bases for J; bases not matched to a gene: 5.

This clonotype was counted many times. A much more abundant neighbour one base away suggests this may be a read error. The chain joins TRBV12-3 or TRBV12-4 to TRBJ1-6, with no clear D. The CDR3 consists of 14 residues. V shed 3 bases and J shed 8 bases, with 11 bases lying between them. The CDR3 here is CASSFIGGDSPLHF. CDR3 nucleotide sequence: TGTGCCAGCAGTTTCATCGGTGGCGATTCACCCCTCCACTTT.

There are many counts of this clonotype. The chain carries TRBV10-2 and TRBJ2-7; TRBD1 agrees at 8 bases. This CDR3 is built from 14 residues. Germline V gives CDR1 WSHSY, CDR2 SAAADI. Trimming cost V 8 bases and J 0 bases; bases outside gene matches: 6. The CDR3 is CASLEQGVSYEQYF. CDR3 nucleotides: TGCGCCAGCCTCGAACAGGGGGTCTCCTACGAGCAGTACTTC.

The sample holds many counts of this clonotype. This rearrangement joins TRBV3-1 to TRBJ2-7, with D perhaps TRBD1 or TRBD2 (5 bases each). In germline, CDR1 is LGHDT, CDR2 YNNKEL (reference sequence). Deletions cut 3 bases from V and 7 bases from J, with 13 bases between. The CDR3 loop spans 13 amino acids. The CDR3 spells CASSHPGLGEQYF. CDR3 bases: TGTGCCAGCAGCCATCCGGGGCTGGGGGAGCAGTACTTC.

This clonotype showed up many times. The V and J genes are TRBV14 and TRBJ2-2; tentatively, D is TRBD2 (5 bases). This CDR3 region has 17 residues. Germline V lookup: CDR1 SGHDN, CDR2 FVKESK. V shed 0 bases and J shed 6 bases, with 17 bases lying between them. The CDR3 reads CASSQDRGSFSPGELFF. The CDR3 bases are TGTGCCAGCAGCCAAGATCGAGGGTCGTTCAGTCCCGGGGAGCTGTTTTTT.

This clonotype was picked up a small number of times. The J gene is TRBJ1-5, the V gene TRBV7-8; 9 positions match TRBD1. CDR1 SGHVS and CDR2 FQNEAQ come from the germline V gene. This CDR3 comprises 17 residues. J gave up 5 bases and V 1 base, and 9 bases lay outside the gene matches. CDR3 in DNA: TGTGCCAGCAGCTTAGGGGTCCGGGACAGGGTGGATCAGCCCCAGCATTTT. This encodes CASSLGVRDRVDQPQHF.

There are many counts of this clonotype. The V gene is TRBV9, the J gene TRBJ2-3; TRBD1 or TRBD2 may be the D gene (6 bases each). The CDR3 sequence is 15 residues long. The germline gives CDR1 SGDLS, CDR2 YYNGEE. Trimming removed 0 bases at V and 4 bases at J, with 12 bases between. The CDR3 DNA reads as TGTGCCAGCAGCGTAGGCCCGGGGGCCGCAGATACGCAGTATTTT. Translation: CASSVGPGAADTQYF.

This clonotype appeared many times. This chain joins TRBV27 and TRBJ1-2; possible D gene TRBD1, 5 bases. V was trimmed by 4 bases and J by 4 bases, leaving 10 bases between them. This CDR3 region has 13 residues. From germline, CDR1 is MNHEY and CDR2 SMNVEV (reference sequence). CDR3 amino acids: CASSSGRAYGYTF. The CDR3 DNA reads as TGTGCCAGCAGTTCGGGCAGGGCCTATGGCTACACCTTC.

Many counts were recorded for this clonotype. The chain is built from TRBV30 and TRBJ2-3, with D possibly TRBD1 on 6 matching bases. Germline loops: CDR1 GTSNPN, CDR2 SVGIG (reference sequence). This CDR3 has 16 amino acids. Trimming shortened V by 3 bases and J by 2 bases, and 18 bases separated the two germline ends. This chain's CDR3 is CAWRGTGTRFTDTQYF. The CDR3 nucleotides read TGTGCCTGGAGGGGCACAGGGACCAGGTTCACAGATACGCAGTATTTT.

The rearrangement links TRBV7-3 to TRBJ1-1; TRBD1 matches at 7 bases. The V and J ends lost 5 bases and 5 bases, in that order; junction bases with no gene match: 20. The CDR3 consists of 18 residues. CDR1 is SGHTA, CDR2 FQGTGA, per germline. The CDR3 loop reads CASSLDRRARGEGTEAFF. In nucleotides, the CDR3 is TGTGCCAGCAGCCTAGACAGAAGGGCCAGGGGGGAGGGTACTGAAGCTTTCTTT.

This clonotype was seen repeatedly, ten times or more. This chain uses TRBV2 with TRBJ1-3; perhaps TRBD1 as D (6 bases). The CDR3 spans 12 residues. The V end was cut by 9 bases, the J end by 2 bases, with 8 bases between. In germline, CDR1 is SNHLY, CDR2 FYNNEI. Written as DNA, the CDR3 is TGTGCCAGAAGGACAGCTGGAAACACCATATATTTT. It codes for CARRTAGNTIYF.

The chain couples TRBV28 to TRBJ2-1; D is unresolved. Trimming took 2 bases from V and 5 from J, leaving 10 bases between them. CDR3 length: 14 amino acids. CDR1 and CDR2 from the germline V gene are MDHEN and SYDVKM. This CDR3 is CASSLNLWDNEQFF. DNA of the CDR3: TGTGCCAGCAGTTTAAACCTCTGGGACAATGAGCAGTTCTTC.

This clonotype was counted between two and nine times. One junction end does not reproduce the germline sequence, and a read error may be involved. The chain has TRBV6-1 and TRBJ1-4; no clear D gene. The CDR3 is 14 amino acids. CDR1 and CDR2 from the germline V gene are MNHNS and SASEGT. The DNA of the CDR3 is TGTGCCAGCAGTGAACGGGTCTTTAATAAAAAACTGTTTTTT. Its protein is CASSERVFNKKLFF.

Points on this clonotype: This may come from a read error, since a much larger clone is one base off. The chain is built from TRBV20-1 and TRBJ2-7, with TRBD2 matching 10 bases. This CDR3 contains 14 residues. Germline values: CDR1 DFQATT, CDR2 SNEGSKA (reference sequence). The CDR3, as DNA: TGCAGTACTAGATCTAGCGGGAGAGCCGCCGAGCAGTACTTC. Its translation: CSTRSSGRAAEQYF.

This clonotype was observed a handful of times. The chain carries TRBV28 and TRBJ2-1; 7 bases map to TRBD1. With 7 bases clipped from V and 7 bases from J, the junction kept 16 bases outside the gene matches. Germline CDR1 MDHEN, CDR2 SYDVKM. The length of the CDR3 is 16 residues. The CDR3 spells CASIQPDRVASNEQFF. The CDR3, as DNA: TGTGCCAGCATTCAACCCGACAGGGTTGCTTCAAATGAGCAGTTCTTC.

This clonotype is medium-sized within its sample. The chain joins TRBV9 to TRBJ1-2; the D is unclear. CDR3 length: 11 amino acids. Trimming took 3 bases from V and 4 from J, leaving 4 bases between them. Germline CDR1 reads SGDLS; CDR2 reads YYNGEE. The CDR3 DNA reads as TGTGCCAGCAGCGGTACCTATGGCTACACCTTC. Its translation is CASSGTYGYTF.

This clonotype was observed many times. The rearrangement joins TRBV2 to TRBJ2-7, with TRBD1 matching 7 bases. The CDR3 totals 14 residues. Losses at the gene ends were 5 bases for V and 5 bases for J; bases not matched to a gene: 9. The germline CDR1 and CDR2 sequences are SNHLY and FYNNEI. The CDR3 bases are TGTGCCAGCAGTATATCCGGGACAGTCAACGAGCAGTACTTC. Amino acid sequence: CASSISGTVNEQYF.

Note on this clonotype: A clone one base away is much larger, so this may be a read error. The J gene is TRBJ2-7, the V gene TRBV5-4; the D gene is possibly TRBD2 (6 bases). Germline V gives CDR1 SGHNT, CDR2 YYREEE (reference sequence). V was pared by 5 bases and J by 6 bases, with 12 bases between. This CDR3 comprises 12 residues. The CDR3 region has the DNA TGTGCCAGCAGTTGGGGGGAATCCGAGCAGTACTTC. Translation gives CASSWGESEQYF.

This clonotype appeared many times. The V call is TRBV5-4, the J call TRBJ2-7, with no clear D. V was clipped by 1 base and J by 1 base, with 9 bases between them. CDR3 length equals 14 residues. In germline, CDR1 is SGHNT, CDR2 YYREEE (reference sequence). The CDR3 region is CASSLSSVSYEQYF. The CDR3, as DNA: TGTGCCAGCAGCTTGTCGTCGGTGTCCTACGAGCAGTACTTC.

The CDR3 protein is CASSSGLAGRDTQYF. CDR3 sequence (DNA): TGTGCCAGCAGCTCCGGACTAGCGGGTAGGGATACGCAGTATTTT. This chain uses TRBV7-2 with TRBJ2-3; 11 bases are shared with TRBD2. The CDR3 extends over 15 amino acids. The ends lost 4 bases at V and 6 bases at J; junction bases unmatched: 6. Germline V CDR1 and CDR2: SGHTA, FQGNSA. Using reference TRBV7-2 and TRBJ2-3 for the parts outside the CDR3, the full variable domain is GAGVSQSPSNKVTEKGKDVELRCDPISGHTALYWYRQSLGQGLEFLIYFQGNSAPDKSGLPSDRFSAERTGGSVSTLTIQRTQQEDSAVYLCASSSGLAGRDTQYFGPGTRLTVL.

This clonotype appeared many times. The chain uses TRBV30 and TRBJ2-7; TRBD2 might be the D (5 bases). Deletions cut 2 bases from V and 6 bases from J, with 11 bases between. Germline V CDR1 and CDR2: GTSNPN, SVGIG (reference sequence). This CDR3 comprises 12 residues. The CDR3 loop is CAWSITSSEQYF. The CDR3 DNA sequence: TGTGCCTGGAGTATCACTAGTTCCGAGCAGTACTTC.

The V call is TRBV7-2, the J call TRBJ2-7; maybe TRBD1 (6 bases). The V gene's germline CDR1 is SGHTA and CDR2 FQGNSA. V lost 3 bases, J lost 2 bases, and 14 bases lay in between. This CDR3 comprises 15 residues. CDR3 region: CASSLGAGSTYEQYF. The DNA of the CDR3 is TGTGCCAGCAGCTTGGGGGCCGGGTCTACCTACGAGCAGTACTTC.

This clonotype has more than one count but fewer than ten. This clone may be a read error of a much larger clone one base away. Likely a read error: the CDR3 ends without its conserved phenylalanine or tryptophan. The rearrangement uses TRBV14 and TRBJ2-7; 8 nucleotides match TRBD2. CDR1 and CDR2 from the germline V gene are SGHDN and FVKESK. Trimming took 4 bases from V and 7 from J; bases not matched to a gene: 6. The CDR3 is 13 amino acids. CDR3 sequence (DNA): TGTGCCAGCAGCCCGGGGGGGCCCGGAGAGCAGTACTCC. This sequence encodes CASSPGGPGEQYS.

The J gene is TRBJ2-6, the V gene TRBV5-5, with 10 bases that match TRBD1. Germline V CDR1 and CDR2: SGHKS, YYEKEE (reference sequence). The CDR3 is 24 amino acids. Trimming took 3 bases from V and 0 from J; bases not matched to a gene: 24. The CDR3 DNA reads TGTGCCAGCAGCTCGCTAGCGGGTTCCACCGGGGACAGGGGTCACAGCTCTGGGGCCAACGTCCTGACTTTC. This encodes CASSSLAGSTGDRGHSSGANVLTF.

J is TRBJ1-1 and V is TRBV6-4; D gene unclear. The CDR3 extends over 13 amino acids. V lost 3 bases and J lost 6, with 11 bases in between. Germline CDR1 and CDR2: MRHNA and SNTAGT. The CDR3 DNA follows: TGTGCCAGCAGTGAGTCGATCGTCGCTGAAGCTTTCTTT. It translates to CASSESIVAEAFF.

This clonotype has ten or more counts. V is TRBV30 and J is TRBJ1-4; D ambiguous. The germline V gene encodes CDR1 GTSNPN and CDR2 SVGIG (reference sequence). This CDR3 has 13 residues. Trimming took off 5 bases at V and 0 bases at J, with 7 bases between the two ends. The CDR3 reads CAWADATNEKLFF. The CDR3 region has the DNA TGTGCCTGGGCAGACGCAACTAATGAAAAACTGTTTTTT. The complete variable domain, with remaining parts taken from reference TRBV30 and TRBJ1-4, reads SQTIHQWPATLVQPVGSPLSLECTVEGTSNPNLYWYRQAAGRGLQLLFYSVGIGQISSEVPQNLSASRPQDRQFILSSKKLLLSDSGFYLCAWADATNEKLFFGSGTQLSVL.

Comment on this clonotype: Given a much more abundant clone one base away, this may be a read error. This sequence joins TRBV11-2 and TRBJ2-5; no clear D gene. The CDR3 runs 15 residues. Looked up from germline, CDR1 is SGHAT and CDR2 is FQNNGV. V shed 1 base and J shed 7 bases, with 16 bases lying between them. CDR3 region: CASSLGDLSGRTQYF. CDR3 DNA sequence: TGTGCCAGCAGCTTAGGTGACCTCTCCGGCAGGACCCAGTACTTC.

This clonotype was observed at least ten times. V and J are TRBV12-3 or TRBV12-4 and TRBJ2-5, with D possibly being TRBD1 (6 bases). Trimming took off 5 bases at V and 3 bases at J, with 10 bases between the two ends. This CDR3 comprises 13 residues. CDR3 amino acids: CASSQHREETQYF. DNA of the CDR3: TGTGCCAGCAGTCAACACAGGGAAGAGACCCAGTACTTC.

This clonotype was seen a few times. Here the CDR3 reads CASSLRGSWDIQYF. CDR3 coding DNA: TGTGCCAGCAGTCTCCGGGGGTCGTGGGACATTCAGTACTTC. The chain joins TRBV6-5 to TRBJ2-4, with TRBD2 as a possible D gene (6 bases). CDR1 is MNHEY and CDR2 is SVGAGI in the germline V gene. The ends were cut back, 5 bases at V and 8 bases at J, with 16 bases in the middle. The length of the CDR3 is 14 residues.

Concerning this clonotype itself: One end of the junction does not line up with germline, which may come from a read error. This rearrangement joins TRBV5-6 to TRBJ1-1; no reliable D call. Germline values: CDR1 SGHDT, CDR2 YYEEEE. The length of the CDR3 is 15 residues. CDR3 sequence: CASGLLGRLNTEAFF. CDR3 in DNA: TGTGCCAGCGGCTTGCTTGGCAGACTGAACACTGAAGCTTTCTTT.

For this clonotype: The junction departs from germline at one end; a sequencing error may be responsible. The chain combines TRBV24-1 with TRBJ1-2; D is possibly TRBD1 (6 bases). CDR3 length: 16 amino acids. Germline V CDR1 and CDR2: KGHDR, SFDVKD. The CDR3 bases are TGTGCCACCAGTGAAACAGGGATAGCAGCTAACTGTGGCGACACCTTC. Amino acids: CATSETGIAANCGDTF.